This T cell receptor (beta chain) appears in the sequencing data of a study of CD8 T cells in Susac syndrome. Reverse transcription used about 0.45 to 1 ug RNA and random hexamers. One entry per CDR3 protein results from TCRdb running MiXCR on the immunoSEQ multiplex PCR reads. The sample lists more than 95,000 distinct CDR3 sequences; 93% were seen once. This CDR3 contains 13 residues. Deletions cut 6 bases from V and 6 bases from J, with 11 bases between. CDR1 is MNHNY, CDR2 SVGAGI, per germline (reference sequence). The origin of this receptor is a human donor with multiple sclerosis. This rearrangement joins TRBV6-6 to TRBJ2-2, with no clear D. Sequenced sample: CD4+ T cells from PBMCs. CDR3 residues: CASRSEPAGELFF. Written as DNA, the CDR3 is TGTGCCAGCAGGAGCGAACCAGCCGGGGAGCTGTTTTTT.